The T cell receptor (beta chain) under discussion was sequenced for a study of blood T cell repertoires in COVID-19. Study-level background: Acute and convalescent COVID-19 samples came from the United States, Italy and Spain. From T cells, B-cell-depleted T cells, or PBMCs came the material, which was cDNA or gDNA.

TCRdb keeps only in-frame clones here, not all; method: immunoSEQ multiplex PCR. The table records under 150,000 clones, over 70% of them present only once. Germline-derived CDR1 and CDR2 are LNHNV and YYDKDF (reference sequence). This CDR3 has 17 residues. V gave up 3 bases and J gave up 0 bases, with 15 bases separating them. The origin of this receptor is a man over 45 with active or convalescent COVID-19. V usage is TRBV15 and J usage is TRBJ1-3; a weak D match, TRBD1 (5 bases). The sequenced sample was peripheral blood. For the CDR3, the DNA is TGTGCCACCAGCAGGTCCAGGGACTGGAGCTCTGGAAACACCATATATTTT. Translating gives CATSRSRDWSSGNTIYF.